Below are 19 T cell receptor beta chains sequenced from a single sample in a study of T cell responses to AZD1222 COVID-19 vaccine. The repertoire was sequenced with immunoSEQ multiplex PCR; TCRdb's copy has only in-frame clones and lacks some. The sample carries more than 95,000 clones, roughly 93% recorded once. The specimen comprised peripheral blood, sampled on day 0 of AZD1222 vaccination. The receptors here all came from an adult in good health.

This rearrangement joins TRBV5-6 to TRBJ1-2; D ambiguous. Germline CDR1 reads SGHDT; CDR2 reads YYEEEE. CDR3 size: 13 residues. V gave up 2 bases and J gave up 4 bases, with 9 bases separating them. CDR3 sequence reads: CASSFQVSYGYTF. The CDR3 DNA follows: TGTGCCAGCAGCTTCCAGGTTTCCTATGGCTACACCTTC.

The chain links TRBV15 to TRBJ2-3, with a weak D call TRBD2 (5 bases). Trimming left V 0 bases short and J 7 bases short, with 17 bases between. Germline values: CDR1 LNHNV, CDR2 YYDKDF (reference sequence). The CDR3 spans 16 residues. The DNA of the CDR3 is TGTGCCACCAGCAGAGACACTAGTTGGGAAACGTATACGCAGTATTTT. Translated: CATSRDTSWETYTQYF.

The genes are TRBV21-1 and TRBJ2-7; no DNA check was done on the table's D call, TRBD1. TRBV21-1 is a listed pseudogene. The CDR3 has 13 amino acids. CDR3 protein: CASRRTGRDEQYF. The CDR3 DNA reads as TGTGCCAGCAGACGGACAGGGAGGGACGAGCAGTACTTC.

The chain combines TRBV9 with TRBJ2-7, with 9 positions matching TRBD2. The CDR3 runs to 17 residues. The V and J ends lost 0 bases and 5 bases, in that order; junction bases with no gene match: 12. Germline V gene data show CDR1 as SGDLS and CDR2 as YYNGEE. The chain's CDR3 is CASSVGGIRSSGNEQYF. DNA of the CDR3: TGTGCCAGCAGCGTAGGTGGGATAAGGTCTAGCGGGAACGAGCAGTACTTC.

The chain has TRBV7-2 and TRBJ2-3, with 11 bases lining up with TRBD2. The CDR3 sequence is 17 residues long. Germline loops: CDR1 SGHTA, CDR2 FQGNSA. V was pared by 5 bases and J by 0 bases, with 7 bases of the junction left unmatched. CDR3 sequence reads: CASSGLAGLLSTDTQYF. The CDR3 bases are TGTGCCAGCAGCGGACTAGCGGGCCTGTTAAGCACAGATACGCAGTATTTT.

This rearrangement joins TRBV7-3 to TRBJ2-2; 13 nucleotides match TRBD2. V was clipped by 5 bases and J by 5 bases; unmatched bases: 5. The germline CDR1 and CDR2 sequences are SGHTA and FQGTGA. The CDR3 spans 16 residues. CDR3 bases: TGTGCCAGCAGCCGGAGGACTAGCGGGAGTACCGGGGAGCTGTTTTTT. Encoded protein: CASSRRTSGSTGELFF.

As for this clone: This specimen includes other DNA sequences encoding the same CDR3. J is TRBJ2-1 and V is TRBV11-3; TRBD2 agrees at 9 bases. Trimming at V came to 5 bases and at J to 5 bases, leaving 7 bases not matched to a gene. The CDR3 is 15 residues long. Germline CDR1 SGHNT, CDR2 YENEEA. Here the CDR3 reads CASSPGLAGDNEQFF. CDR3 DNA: TGTGCCAGCAGCCCGGGGTTAGCGGGAGACAATGAGCAGTTCTTC.

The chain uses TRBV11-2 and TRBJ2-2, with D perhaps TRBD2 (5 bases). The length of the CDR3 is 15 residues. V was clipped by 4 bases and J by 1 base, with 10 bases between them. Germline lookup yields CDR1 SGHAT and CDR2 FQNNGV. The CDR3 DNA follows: TGTGCCAGCAGCTCGCGGGCCGTGAACACCGGGGAGCTGTTTTTT. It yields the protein CASSSRAVNTGELFF.

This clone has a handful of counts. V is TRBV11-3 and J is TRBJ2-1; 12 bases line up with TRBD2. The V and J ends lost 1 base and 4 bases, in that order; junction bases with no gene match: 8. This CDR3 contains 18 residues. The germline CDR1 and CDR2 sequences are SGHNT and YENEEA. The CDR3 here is CASSLVGVLAGGYNEQFF. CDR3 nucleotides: TGTGCCAGCAGCTTAGTTGGGGTTCTAGCGGGAGGGTACAATGAGCAGTTCTTC. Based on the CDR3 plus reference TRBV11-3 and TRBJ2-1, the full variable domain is EAGVVQSPRYKIIEKKQPVAFWCNPISGHNTLYWYLQNLGQGPELLIRYENEEAVDDSQLPKDRFSAERLKGVDSTLKIQPAELGDSAVYLCASSLVGVLAGGYNEQFFGPGTRLTVL.

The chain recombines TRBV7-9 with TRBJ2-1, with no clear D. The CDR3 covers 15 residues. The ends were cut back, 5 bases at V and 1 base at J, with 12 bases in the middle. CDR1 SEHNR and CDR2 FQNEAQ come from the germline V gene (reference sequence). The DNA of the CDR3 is TGTGCCAGCAGCCCACGAAGTGCATCCTACAATGAGCAGTTCTTC. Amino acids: CASSPRSASYNEQFF. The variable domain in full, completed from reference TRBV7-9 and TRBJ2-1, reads DTGVSQNPRHKITKRGQNVTFRCDPISEHNRLYWYRQTLGQGPEFLTYFQNEAQLEKSRLLSDRFSAERPKGSFSTLEIQRTEQGDSAMYLCASSPRSASYNEQFFGPGTRLTVL.

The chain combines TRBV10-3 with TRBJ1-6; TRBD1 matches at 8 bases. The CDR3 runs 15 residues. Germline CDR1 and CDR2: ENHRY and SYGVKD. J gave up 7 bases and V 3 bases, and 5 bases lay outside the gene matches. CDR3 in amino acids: CAISDSDRVNSPLHF. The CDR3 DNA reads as TGTGCCATCAGTGATTCGGACAGGGTAAATTCACCCCTCCACTTT.

The CDR3 sequence: CASSDSKQGFEKLFF. The CDR3 DNA follows: TGTGCCAGCAGTGACTCGAAACAGGGGTTTGAAAAACTGTTTTTT. This chain links TRBV6-4 with TRBJ1-4; 7 nucleotides align to TRBD1. The length of the CDR3 is 15 residues. In germline, CDR1 is MRHNA, CDR2 SNTAGT. V trimming: 0 bases; J trimming: 7 bases; junction bases outside the gene matches: 5.

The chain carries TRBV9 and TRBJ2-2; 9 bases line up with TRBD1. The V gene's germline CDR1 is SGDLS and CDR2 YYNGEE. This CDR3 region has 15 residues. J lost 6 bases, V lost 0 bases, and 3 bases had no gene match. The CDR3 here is CASSVDRGLAGELFF. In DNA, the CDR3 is TGTGCCAGCAGCGTAGACAGGGGGCTTGCCGGGGAGCTGTTTTTT.

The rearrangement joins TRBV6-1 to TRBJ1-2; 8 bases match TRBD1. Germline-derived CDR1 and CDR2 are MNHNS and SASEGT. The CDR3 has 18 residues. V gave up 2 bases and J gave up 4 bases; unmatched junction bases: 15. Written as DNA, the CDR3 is TGTGCCAGCAGTGAACGGGACAGGAAGTCGTCTTTGTTCTATGGCTACACCTTC. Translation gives CASSERDRKSSLFYGYTF.

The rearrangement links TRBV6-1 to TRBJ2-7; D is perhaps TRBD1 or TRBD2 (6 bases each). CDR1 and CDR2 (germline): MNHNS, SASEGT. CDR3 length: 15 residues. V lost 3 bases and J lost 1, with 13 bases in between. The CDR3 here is CASSDARRGSYEQYF. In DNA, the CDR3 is TGTGCCAGCAGTGATGCGAGGAGGGGGTCCTACGAGCAGTACTTC.

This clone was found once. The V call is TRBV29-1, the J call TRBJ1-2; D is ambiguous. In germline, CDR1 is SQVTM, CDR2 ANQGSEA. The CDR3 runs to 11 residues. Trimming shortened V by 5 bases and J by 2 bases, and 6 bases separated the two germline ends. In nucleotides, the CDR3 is TGCAGCGTTCAGGAAAACTATGGCTACACCTTC. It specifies CSVQENYGYTF.

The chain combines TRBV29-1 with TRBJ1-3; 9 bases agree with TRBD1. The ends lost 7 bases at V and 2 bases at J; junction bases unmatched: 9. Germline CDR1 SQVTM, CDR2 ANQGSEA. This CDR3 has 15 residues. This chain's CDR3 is CSALTGGEAGNTIYF. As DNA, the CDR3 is TGCAGCGCACTAACAGGGGGCGAAGCTGGAAACACCATATATTTT.

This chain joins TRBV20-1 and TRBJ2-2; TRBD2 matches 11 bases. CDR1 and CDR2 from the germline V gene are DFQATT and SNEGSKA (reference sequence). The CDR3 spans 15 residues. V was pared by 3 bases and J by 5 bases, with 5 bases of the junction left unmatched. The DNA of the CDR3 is TGCAGTGCTAGTACGCGGACTAGCGGGACCGGGGAGCTGTTTTTT. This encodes CSASTRTSGTGELFF.

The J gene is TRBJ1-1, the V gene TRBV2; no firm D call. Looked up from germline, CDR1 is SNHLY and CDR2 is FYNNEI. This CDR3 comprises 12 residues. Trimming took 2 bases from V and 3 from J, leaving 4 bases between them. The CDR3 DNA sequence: TGTGCCAGCAGTGAACGGGACACTGAAGCTTTCTTT. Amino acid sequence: CASSERDTEAFF.